Listed below are T cell receptor beta chains from one sample, sequenced in a study of T-cell memory formation after mild COVID-19. TCRdb re-called the 5' RACE reads through MiXCR, storing one row per CDR3 protein. The top ten hold roughly 9.1% of the sample, which has hundreds of thousands of distinct CDR3 sequences, about a fifth seen once. Material: PBMCs or a T cell subset sorted from them (not recorded which). These receptors were obtained from an adult woman who had mild COVID-19 (a few samples of this study predate the infection). Cell type and time point are not known. CDR3s include the opening cysteine and the closing phenylalanine or tryptophan. The order of the fields is D gene, V gene, J gene, clone size, CDR3 DNA, CDR3 protein. D genes are given only for firm matches. The size of a clone is reported for some rows only, either as once, few or many, or as a class for expanded clones.

d_gene: .; v_gene: TRBV4-2; j_gene: TRBJ2-3; abundance: few; CDR3nt: TGTGCCAGCAGCCTCCTTAGGGGGATGGATACGCAGTATTTT; CDR3aa: CASSLLRGMDTQYF
d_gene: .; v_gene: TRBV5-1; j_gene: TRBJ1-2; abundance: few; CDR3nt: TGCGCCAGCAGCTTAGGCCTGGACGGTGGCTACACCTTC; CDR3aa: CASSLGLDGGYTF
d_gene: TRBD1; v_gene: TRBV18; j_gene: TRBJ2-1; abundance: few; CDR3nt: TGTGCCAGCTCACCAGGACAGGGGTTAAATGAGCAGTTCTTC; CDR3aa: CASSPGQGLNEQFF
d_gene: TRBD1; v_gene: TRBV20-1; j_gene: TRBJ2-2; abundance: .; CDR3nt: TGCAGTGCTAGGGGGACAGGCCTGAACACCGGGGAGCTGTTTTTT; CDR3aa: CSARGTGLNTGELFF
d_gene: .; v_gene: TRBV7-9; j_gene: TRBJ2-7; abundance: few; CDR3nt: TGTGCCAGCAGATCCCGCGAGGGCGAGCAGTACTTC; CDR3aa: CASRSREGEQYF
d_gene: .; v_gene: TRBV5-1; j_gene: TRBJ2-5; abundance: once; CDR3nt: TGCGCCAGCAGCTTGGGAGGGGGGTCTATAGAGACCCAGTACTTC; CDR3aa: CASSLGGGSIETQYF
d_gene: .; v_gene: TRBV7-8; j_gene: TRBJ1-5; abundance: .; CDR3nt: TGTGCCAGCAGCTTAGCGATGGCAGGCGGGAATCAGCCCCAGCATTTT; CDR3aa: CASSLAMAGGNQPQHF
d_gene: .; v_gene: TRBV7-3; j_gene: TRBJ1-2; abundance: .; CDR3nt: TGTGCCAGCAGCTTCGACCTAGGGCTTGGCTACACCTTC; CDR3aa: CASSFDLGLGYTF
d_gene: .; v_gene: TRBV25-1; j_gene: TRBJ1-1; abundance: few; CDR3nt: TGTGCCAGCAGTGATAGGGCGACGAACACTGAAGCTTTCTTT; CDR3aa: CASSDRATNTEAFF
d_gene: TRBD2; v_gene: TRBV27; j_gene: TRBJ2-3; abundance: .; CDR3nt: TGTGCCAGCAGTTTATCCCCCGGGGGGGGGCCCACAGATACGCAGTATTTT; CDR3aa: CASSLSPGGGPTDTQYF
d_gene: .; v_gene: TRBV29-1; j_gene: TRBJ1-4; abundance: once; CDR3nt: TGCAGCGCCAGTCATGGGGGTAATGAAAAACTGTTTTTT; CDR3aa: CSASHGGNEKLFF
d_gene: .; v_gene: TRBV5-1; j_gene: TRBJ1-5; abundance: .; CDR3nt: TGCGCCAGCTCCCTGAGATGGATTAGCAATCAGCCCCAGCATTTT; CDR3aa: CASSLRWISNQPQHF
d_gene: TRBD2; v_gene: TRBV7-6; j_gene: TRBJ2-3; abundance: .; CDR3nt: TGTGCCAGCAGCTTACCAAACTCCCCGGGACTAGCGGGTGGCAATACCGCAGATACGCAGTATTTT; CDR3aa: CASSLPNSPGLAGGNTADTQYF
d_gene: .; v_gene: TRBV7-9; j_gene: TRBJ2-4; abundance: few; CDR3nt: TGTGCCAGCAGCTTAGGTCCGGAAAACATTCAGTACTTC; CDR3aa: CASSLGPENIQYF
d_gene: TRBD2; v_gene: TRBV7-6; j_gene: TRBJ2-1; abundance: many; CDR3nt: TGTGCCAGCAGCTTAGGATTCCGACTAGCGGGACTTCACAATGAGCAGTTCTTC; CDR3aa: CASSLGFRLAGLHNEQFF
d_gene: TRBD1; v_gene: TRBV7-2; j_gene: TRBJ2-5; abundance: .; CDR3nt: TGTGCCAGCAGTTCGGGACAGGGCGGAAGAGAGACCCAGTACTTC; CDR3aa: CASSSGQGGRETQYF
d_gene: .; v_gene: TRBV4-2; j_gene: TRBJ1-5; abundance: few; CDR3nt: TGTGCCAGCAGCCAGGAAACAGGGAGGTCGAATCAGCCCCAGCATTTT; CDR3aa: CASSQETGRSNQPQHF
d_gene: .; v_gene: TRBV7-9; j_gene: TRBJ2-3; abundance: many; CDR3nt: TGTGCCAGCAGCTTGGAGGGTAGCACAGATACGCAGTATTTT; CDR3aa: CASSLEGSTDTQYF
d_gene: .; v_gene: TRBV12-3/TRBV12-4; j_gene: TRBJ1-5; abundance: .; CDR3nt: TGTGCCAGCAGTTTTGGGGGTATTAATCAGCCCCAGCATTTT; CDR3aa: CASSFGGINQPQHF
d_gene: .; v_gene: TRBV5-1; j_gene: TRBJ1-5; abundance: few; CDR3nt: TGTGCCAGCAGTTTGGGGGGGGGCAGGAATCAGCCCCAGCATTTT; CDR3aa: CASSLGGGRNQPQHF
d_gene: TRBD1; v_gene: TRBV3-1; j_gene: TRBJ1-2; abundance: many; CDR3nt: TGTGCCAGCAGCCGGGACAGTTACTATGGCTACACCTTC; CDR3aa: CASSRDSYYGYTF
d_gene: .; v_gene: TRBV5-6; j_gene: TRBJ1-2; abundance: .; CDR3nt: TGTGCCAGCAGCTTGGGGTTTAACTATGGCTACACCTTC; CDR3aa: CASSLGFNYGYTF
d_gene: .; v_gene: TRBV9; j_gene: TRBJ2-7; abundance: .; CDR3nt: TGTGCCAGCAGCCTTGCCAGGTTATCGGCCATTATTTGCGAGCAGTACTTC; CDR3aa: CASSLARLSAIICEQYF
d_gene: .; v_gene: TRBV24-1; j_gene: TRBJ1-1; abundance: .; CDR3nt: TGTGCCACCAGTGTCAAGGGGAACACTGAAGCTTTCTTT; CDR3aa: CATSVKGNTEAFF
d_gene: TRBD2; v_gene: TRBV20-1; j_gene: TRBJ2-1; abundance: .; CDR3nt: TGCAGTGCTCGTACCGCTAGCGGGAGTCCCTTTGGGGAGCAGTTCTTC; CDR3aa: CSARTASGSPFGEQFF
d_gene: TRBD1; v_gene: TRBV25-1; j_gene: TRBJ2-7; abundance: few; CDR3nt: TGTGCCAGCAGTGGGACAGGGGACTACGAGCAGTACTTC; CDR3aa: CASSGTGDYEQYF
d_gene: TRBD1; v_gene: TRBV27; j_gene: TRBJ2-1; abundance: .; CDR3nt: TGTGCCAGCAGTACGACCGGGACAGGGGGTAATGAGCAGTTCTTC; CDR3aa: CASSTTGTGGNEQFF
d_gene: TRBD2; v_gene: TRBV7-6; j_gene: TRBJ2-1; abundance: .; CDR3nt: TGTGCCAGCAGTTCACTAGCGCCCTCCTACAATGAGCAGTTCTTC; CDR3aa: CASSSLAPSYNEQFF
d_gene: .; v_gene: TRBV23-1; j_gene: TRBJ2-5; abundance: few; CDR3nt: TGCGCCAGCCAGCAATCTTCGGCGTTAGTGGACGGACCTAAGCAAGAGACCCAGTACTTC; CDR3aa: CASQQSSALVDGPKQETQYF
d_gene: .; v_gene: TRBV24-1; j_gene: TRBJ1-2; abundance: few; CDR3nt: TGTGCCACCAGTGATGGGAACTATGGCTACACCTTC; CDR3aa: CATSDGNYGYTF
d_gene: TRBD2; v_gene: TRBV29-1; j_gene: TRBJ2-1; abundance: few; CDR3nt: TGCAGCGTTGAAGGGGGACTAGCGGGAGCGTCGAATGAGCAGTTCTTC; CDR3aa: CSVEGGLAGASNEQFF
d_gene: .; v_gene: TRBV30; j_gene: TRBJ1-1; abundance: few; CDR3nt: TGTGCCTGGAGTTTAGGTAATCCCGCTGAAGCTTTCTTT; CDR3aa: CAWSLGNPAEAFF
d_gene: .; v_gene: TRBV5-1; j_gene: TRBJ2-7; abundance: .; CDR3nt: TGCGCCAGCAGCTTGGGCCCAGACAATAACTACGAGCAGTACTTC; CDR3aa: CASSLGPDNNYEQYF
d_gene: .; v_gene: TRBV12-3/TRBV12-4; j_gene: TRBJ1-4; abundance: .; CDR3nt: TGTGCCAGCAGTCCGAAGGCCTGGACAGTTTTAGATGAAAAACTGTTTTTT; CDR3aa: CASSPKAWTVLDEKLFF
d_gene: .; v_gene: TRBV7-3; j_gene: TRBJ1-1; abundance: .; CDR3nt: TGTGCCAGCAGCTTTGGGATCACTGAAGCTTTCTTT; CDR3aa: CASSFGITEAFF
d_gene: .; v_gene: TRBV6-5; j_gene: TRBJ1-2; abundance: .; CDR3nt: TGTGCCAGCAGTTACCAGGGGATAGGCAGATCATCCCCCCTTAACTATGGCTACACCTTC; CDR3aa: CASSYQGIGRSSPLNYGYTF
d_gene: .; v_gene: TRBV5-1; j_gene: TRBJ2-5; abundance: few; CDR3nt: TGCGCCAGCAGCTTGGAATCTGGGGAAGAGACCCAGTACTTC; CDR3aa: CASSLESGEETQYF
d_gene: TRBD2; v_gene: TRBV12-3/TRBV12-4; j_gene: TRBJ2-6; abundance: few; CDR3nt: TGTGCCAGCAAACTCGGGGCTAGCGGGAGGGGGTCTGGGGCCAACGTCCTGACTTTC; CDR3aa: CASKLGASGRGSGANVLTF
d_gene: TRBD1; v_gene: TRBV30; j_gene: TRBJ2-7; abundance: few; CDR3nt: TGTGCCTGGAGCGACAGGGACAGGGAATTTAGCGAGCAGTACTTC; CDR3aa: CAWSDRDREFSEQYF
d_gene: .; v_gene: TRBV4-1; j_gene: TRBJ1-2; abundance: .; CDR3nt: TGCGCCAGCAGCCGGTCCCAGGATGCAGGGCCTGGCTACACCTTC; CDR3aa: CASSRSQDAGPGYTF
d_gene: TRBD1; v_gene: TRBV7-2; j_gene: TRBJ2-7; abundance: .; CDR3nt: TGTGCCAGCAGCTTAAGGAAGGGGGCGCGCGACGAGCAGTACTTC; CDR3aa: CASSLRKGARDEQYF